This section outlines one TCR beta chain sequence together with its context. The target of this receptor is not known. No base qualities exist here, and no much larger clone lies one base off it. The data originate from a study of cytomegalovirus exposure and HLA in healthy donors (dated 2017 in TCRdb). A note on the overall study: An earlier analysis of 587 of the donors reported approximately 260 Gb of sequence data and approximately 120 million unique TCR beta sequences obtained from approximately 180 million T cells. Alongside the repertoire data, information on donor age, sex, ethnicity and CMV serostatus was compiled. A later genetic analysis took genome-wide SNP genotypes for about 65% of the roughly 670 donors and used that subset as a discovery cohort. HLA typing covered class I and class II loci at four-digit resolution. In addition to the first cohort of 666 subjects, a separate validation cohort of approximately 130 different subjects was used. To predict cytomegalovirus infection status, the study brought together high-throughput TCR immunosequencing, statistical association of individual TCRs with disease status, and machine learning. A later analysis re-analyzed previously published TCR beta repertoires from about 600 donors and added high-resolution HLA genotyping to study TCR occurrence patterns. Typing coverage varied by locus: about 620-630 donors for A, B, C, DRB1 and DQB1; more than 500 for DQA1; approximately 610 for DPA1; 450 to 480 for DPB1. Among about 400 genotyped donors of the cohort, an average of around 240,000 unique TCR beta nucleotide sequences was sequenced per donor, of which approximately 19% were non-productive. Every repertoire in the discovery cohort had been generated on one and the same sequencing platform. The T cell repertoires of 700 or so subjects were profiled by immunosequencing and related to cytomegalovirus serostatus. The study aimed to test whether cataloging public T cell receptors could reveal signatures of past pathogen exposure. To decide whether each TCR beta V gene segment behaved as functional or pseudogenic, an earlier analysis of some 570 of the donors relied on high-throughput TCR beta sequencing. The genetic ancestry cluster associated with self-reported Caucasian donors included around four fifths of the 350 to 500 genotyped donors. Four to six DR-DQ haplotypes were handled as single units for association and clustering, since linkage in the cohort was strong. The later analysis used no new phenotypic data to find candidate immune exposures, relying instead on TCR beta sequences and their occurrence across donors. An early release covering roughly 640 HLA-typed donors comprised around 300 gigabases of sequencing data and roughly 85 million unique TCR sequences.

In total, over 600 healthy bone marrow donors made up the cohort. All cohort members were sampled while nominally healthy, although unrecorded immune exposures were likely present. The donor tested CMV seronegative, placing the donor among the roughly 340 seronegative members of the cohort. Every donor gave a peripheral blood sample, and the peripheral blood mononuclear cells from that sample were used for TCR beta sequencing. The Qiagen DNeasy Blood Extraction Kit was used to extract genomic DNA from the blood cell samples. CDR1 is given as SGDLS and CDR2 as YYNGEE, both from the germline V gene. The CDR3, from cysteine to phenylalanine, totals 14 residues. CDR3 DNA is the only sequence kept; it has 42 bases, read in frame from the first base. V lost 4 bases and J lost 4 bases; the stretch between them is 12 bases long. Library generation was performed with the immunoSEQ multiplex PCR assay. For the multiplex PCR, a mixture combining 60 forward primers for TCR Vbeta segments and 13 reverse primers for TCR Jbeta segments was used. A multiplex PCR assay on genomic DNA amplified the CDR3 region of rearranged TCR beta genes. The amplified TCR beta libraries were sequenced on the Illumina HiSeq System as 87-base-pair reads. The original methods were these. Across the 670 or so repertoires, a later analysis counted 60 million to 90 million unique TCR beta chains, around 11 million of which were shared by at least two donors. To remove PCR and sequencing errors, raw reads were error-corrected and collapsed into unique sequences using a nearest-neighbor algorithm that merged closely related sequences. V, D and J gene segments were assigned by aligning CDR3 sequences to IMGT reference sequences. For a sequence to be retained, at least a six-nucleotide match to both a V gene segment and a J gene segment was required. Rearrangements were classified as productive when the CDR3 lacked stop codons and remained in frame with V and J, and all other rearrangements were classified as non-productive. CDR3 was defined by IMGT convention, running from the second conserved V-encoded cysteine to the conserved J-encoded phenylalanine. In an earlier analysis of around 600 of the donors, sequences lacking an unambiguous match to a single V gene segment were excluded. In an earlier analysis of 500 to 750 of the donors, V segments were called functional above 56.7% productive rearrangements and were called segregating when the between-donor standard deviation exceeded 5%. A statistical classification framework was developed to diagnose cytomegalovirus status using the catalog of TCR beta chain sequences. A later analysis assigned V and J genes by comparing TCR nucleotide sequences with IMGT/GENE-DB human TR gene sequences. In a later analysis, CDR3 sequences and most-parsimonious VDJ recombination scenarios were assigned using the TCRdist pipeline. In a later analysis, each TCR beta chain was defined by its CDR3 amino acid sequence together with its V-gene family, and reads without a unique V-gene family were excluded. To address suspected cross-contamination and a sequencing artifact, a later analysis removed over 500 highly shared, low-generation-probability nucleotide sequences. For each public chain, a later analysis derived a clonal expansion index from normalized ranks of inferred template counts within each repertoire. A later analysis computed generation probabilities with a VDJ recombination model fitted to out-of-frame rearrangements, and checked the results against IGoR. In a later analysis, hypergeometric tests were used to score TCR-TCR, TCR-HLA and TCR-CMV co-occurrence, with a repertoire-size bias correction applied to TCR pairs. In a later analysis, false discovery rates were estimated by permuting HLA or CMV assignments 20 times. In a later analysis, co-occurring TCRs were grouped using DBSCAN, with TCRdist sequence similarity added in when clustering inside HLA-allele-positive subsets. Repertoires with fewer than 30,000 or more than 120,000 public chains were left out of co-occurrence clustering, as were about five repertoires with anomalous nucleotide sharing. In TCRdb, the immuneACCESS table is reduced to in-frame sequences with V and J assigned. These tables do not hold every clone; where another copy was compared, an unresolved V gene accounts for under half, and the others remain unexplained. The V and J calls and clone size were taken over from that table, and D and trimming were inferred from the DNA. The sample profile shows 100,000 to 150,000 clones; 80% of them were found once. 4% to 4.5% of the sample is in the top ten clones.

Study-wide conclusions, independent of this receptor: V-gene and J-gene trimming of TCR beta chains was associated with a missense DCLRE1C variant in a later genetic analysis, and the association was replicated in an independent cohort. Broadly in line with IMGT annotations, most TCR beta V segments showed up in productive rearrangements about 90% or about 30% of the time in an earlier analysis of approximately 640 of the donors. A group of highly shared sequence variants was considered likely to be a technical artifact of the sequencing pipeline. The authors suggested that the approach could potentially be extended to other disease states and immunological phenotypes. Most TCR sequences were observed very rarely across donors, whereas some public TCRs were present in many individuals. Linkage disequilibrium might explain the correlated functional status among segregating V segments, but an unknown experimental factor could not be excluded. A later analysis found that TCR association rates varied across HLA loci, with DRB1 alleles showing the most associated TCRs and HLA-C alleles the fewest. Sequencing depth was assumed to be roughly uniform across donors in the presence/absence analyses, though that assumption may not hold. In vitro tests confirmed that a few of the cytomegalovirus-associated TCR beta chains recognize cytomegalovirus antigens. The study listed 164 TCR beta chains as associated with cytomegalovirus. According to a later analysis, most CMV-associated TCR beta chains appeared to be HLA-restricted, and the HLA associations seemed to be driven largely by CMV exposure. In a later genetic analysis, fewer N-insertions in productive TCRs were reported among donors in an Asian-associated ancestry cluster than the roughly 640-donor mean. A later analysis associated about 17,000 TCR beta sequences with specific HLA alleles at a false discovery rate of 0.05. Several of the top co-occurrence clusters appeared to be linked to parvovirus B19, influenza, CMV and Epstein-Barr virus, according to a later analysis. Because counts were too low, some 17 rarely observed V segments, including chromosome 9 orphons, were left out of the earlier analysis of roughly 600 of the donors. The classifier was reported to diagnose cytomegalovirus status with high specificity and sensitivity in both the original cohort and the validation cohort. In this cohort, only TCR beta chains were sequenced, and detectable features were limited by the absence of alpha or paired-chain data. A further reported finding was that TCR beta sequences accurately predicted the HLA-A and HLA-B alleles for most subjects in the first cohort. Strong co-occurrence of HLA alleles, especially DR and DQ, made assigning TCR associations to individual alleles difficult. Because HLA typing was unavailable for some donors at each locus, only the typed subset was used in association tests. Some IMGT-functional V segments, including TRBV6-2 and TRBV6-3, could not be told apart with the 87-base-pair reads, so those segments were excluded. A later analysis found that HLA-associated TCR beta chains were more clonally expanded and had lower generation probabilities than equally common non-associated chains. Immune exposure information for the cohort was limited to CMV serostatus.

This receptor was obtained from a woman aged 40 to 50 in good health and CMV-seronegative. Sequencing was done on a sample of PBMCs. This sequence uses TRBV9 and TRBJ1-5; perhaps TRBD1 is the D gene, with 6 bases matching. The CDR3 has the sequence CASSQGQWNQPQHF. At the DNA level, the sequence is TGTGCCAGCAGCCAAGGACAGTGGAATCAGCCCCAGCATTTT.